The source of this T cell receptor (beta chain) is a study of cytomegalovirus exposure and HLA in healthy donors. Findings and limits, study-wide: By HLA locus, TCR association rates varied in a later analysis, with DRB1 showing the most and HLA-C the fewest. Earlier findings revealed that most TCR beta V segments proved productive either about 87% or about 30% of the time.

By sample share, this clone is medium-sized. The antigen remains unidentified. This PCR relied on a set of 60 Vbeta primers and 13 Jbeta primers. The method was immunoSEQ multiplex PCR; TCRdb's version includes in-frame clones alone and lacks a portion of them. The sample has about 63,000 clones, roughly 70% seen once. The germline gives CDR1 SNHLY, CDR2 FYNNEI. The J segment lost 3 bases and the V segment lost 3 bases, leaving 9 bases of the junction unmatched. The CDR3 is made up of 16 amino acids. The clonotype originates from a man in his forties or fifties in good health and CMV-seropositive. Input material: PBMCs. This rearrangement joins TRBV2 to TRBJ2-3; 7 nucleotides line up with TRBD2. For the CDR3, the DNA is TGTGCCAGCAGTGAGTGGTCGGGAGGCGCTACAGATACGCAGTATTTT. Translation: CASSEWSGGATDTQYF.